A selection of T cell receptor beta chains follows, all from one sample in a study of T cell responses to AZD1222 COVID-19 vaccine. Sequencing used immunoSEQ multiplex PCR; TCRdb keeps in-frame clones, though not all of them. The sample lists about 180,000 clones; 80% to 95% were seen once. The material was peripheral blood, obtained 28 days after the second AZD1222 dose. These receptors all stem from an adult who received the AZD1222 COVID-19 vaccine. CDR3s include the opening cysteine and the closing phenylalanine or tryptophan. D genes are given only for firm matches. Clone size, where shown, is once, few, many, or a class for clones that have expanded.

v_gene	j_gene	d_gene	abundance	CDR3nt	CDR3aa
TRBV27	TRBJ1-6	-	-	TGTGCCAGCAGCCTAGACAGGATAGAGAATTCACCCCTCCACTTT	CASSLDRIENSPLHF
TRBV3-1/TRBV3-2	TRBJ1-1	-	-	TGTGCCAGCAGCCCCTATAAGGGGATGAACACTGAAGCTTTCTTT	CASSPYKGMNTEAFF
TRBV7-9	TRBJ1-1	-	-	TGTGCCAGCAGCCCCAAAACAGTGAACACTGAAGCTTTCTTT	CASSPKTVNTEAFF
TRBV7-3	TRBJ2-3	TRBD1	once	TGTGCCAGCAGCCCGGGACAGGGAGAGGTAGATACGCAGTATTTT	CASSPGQGEVDTQYF
TRBV5-1	TRBJ2-2	-	-	TGCGCCAGCAGCTTCCTACAGGGAGGTACCGGGGAGCTGTTTTTT	CASSFLQGGTGELFF
TRBV2	TRBJ1-3	-	-	TGTGCCAGCAATCCGAATTCTGGAAACACCATATATTTT	CASNPNSGNTIYF
TRBV6-6	TRBJ2-4	-	-	TGTGCCAGTAGCGTGGGTAACATTCAGTACTTC	CASSVGNIQYF
TRBV29-1	TRBJ1-5	-	-	TGCAGCGTTGGAGGCAGTAGCAATCAGCCCCAGCATTTT	CSVGGSSNQPQHF
TRBV7-9	TRBJ1-1	-	-	TGTGCCAGCAGCTTGGAGGATAACGCTTTCTTT	CASSLEDNAFF
TRBV6-2/TRBV6-3	TRBJ1-1	-	-	TGTGCCAGCAGTTCGACTGGCTTTTTGGCTTTCTTT	CASSSTGFLAFF
TRBV12-5	TRBJ1-1	TRBD1	-	TGTGCTAGTGGCTCCGGGACAGGGGAAGCTTTCTTT	CASGSGTGEAFF
TRBV6-5	TRBJ1-1	TRBD1	-	TGTGCCAGCAGTTACTTCGACAGGGGAGCCACTGAAGCTTTCTTT	CASSYFDRGATEAFF
TRBV7-3	TRBJ2-2	TRBD1	-	TGTGCCAGCAGCCGACAGGGGGTGAACACCGGGGAGCTGTTTTTT	CASSRQGVNTGELFF
TRBV5-1	TRBJ1-2	-	-	TGCGCCAGCCAGGAAGGTGGGAACTATGGCTACACCTTC	CASQEGGNYGYTF
TRBV10-1	TRBJ2-7	TRBD2	-	TGCGCCAGCAGCCCTGGGGGGGGGTTCGAGCAGTACTTC	CASSPGGGFEQYF
TRBV11-1	TRBJ2-5	-	-	TGTGCCAGCAGTTTAAAAGAGACCCAGTACTTC	CASSLKETQYF
TRBV5-4	TRBJ2-3	-	-	TGTGCCAGCAGCTTGGCGGCTGACACAGATACGCAGTATTTT	CASSLAADTDTQYF
TRBV28	TRBJ1-1	-	-	TGTGCCAGCAGTCGCGTAGGGGGGGCGCGGGACACTGAAGCTTTCTTT	CASSRVGGARDTEAFF
TRBV6-2/TRBV6-3	TRBJ2-7	-	-	TGTGCCAGCAGTACGGGACACTACACCTACGAGCAGTACTTC	CASSTGHYTYEQYF
TRBV10-3	TRBJ2-7	-	-	TGTGCCATCAGTGAGAGTCGCGGCAGCTCCTCCTACGAGCAGTACTTC	CAISESRGSSSYEQYF
TRBV5-1	TRBJ1-6	-	once	TGCGCCAGCAGCTTGGCTCAGGGTGATTCACCCCTCCACTTT	CASSLAQGDSPLHF
TRBV5-4	TRBJ2-2	-	-	TGTGCCAGCAAGGATCCGGGTGTGAACACCGGGGAGCTGTTTTTT	CASKDPGVNTGELFF
TRBV30	TRBJ1-5	-	-	TGTGCCTGGAGTGTAGGCCCCACTCAGCCCCAGCATTTT	CAWSVGPTQPQHF
TRBV27	TRBJ1-2	TRBD1	-	TGTGCCAGCAGTACGCGCAGGGGGCTCGTATATGGCTACACCTTC	CASSTRRGLVYGYTF
TRBV12-5	TRBJ1-1	TRBD1	-	TGTGCTAGTGGCCTACAGGGGTCGAACACTGAAGCTTTCTTT	CASGLQGSNTEAFF
TRBV4-1	TRBJ1-1	TRBD1	-	TGCGCCAGCAGCGACAGGGGGCTGGGCACTGAAGCTTTCTTT	CASSDRGLGTEAFF
TRBV6-2/TRBV6-3	TRBJ1-5	-	few	TGTGCCAGCAGTCGGGCCGGGGACCTGAGGCCCCAGCATTTT	CASSRAGDLRPQHF
TRBV19	TRBJ1-1	TRBD1	-	TGTGCCAGTACCTTTGACAGGGCCGTGAACACTGAAGCTTTCTTT	CASTFDRAVNTEAFF
TRBV6-5	TRBJ2-5	-	-	TGTGCCAGCAGATCGACAGTCCAAGAGACCCAGTACTTC	CASRSTVQETQYF
TRBV18	TRBJ1-1	-	-	TGTGCCAGCTCATTATCCGGGACGGTAAACACTGAAGCTTTCTTT	CASSLSGTVNTEAFF
TRBV6-5	TRBJ2-2	TRBD1	-	TGTGCCAGCAGTCGGGACAGGGAAGACACCGGGGAGCTGTTTTTT	CASSRDREDTGELFF
TRBV4-1	TRBJ1-6	-	-	TGCGCCAGCAGCCAGGGACGCGCAATCTCCTATAATTCACCCCTCCACTTT	CASSQGRAISYNSPLHF
TRBV7-3	TRBJ2-5	-	-	TGTGCCAGCAGCCCGGGGGCCTCAGGGACCCAGTACTTC	CASSPGASGTQYF
TRBV7-2	TRBJ1-5	-	-	TGTGCCAGCAGCTCGTACTTCAGTAGCAATCAGCCCCAGCATTTT	CASSSYFSSNQPQHF
TRBV9	TRBJ2-2	-	-	TGTGCCAGCAAGGGGTCTCTTACTTCCCGTGGCACCGGGGAGCTGTTTTTT	CASKGSLTSRGTGELFF
TRBV7-3	TRBJ2-2	TRBD2	-	TGTGCCAGCAGCCAGGGACTAGCGGGGGATCCCGGGGAGCTGTTTTTT	CASSQGLAGDPGELFF
TRBV3-1/TRBV3-2	TRBJ2-5	TRBD2	once	TGTGCCAGCAGCTACACAGCGGGGGCCCAAGAGACCCAGTACTTC	CASSYTAGAQETQYF
TRBV7-9	TRBJ1-1	TRBD1	-	TGTGCCAGCAGCGTGGGACAGGGGAACACTGAAGCTTTCTTT	CASSVGQGNTEAFF
TRBV5-4	TRBJ2-7	TRBD2	-	TGTGCCAGCAGCCAACCGACTAGCGAAAATCACTACGAGCAGTACTTC	CASSQPTSENHYEQYF
TRBV12-5	TRBJ1-1	-	-	TGTGCTAGTGGCATTGGGGACACTGAAGCTTTCTTT	CASGIGDTEAFF
TRBV19	TRBJ1-3	TRBD1	once	TGTGCCAGTAGTTTGAGGACAGGGGAAGGAAACACCATATATTTT	CASSLRTGEGNTIYF
TRBV6-5	TRBJ2-7	TRBD1	-	TGTGCCAGCAGTTACTCCAACAGGGGTAGCTACGAGCAGTACTTC	CASSYSNRGSYEQYF
TRBV6-2/TRBV6-3	TRBJ2-3	-	-	TGTGCCAGCAGTGACCAAGCGGGCGCCACAGATACGCAGTATTTT	CASSDQAGATDTQYF
TRBV7-2	TRBJ2-2	-	-	TGTGCCAGCAGCTTAGTCGCAAGCCCCAGGGAGCTGTTTTTT	CASSLVASPRELFF
TRBV6-4	TRBJ1-2	-	-	TGTGCCGGTTACAAGGACGCATCGTGGGGCTACACCTTC	CAGYKDASWGYTF
TRBV20-1	TRBJ1-1	-	-	TGCAGTGCTAGTTCAGGGTCTAACACTGAAGCTTTCTTT	CSASSGSNTEAFF
TRBV7-2	TRBJ1-2	-	-	TGTGCCAGCAGCTTATCAGTGGCCGATGGCTACACCTTC	CASSLSVADGYTF
TRBV2	TRBJ2-5	-	-	TGCGGATCGGGGCATCCAACGCAAGAGACCCAGTACTTC	CGSGHPTQETQYF
TRBV6-5	TRBJ2-3	-	-	TGTGCCAGCAGTCTGGGTTCCACAGATACGCAGTATTTT	CASSLGSTDTQYF
TRBV6-5	TRBJ1-2	-	-	TGTGCCAGCAGTTACGCCGGGCCCGGGGGCTACACCTTC	CASSYAGPGGYTF
TRBV4-1	TRBJ2-2	-	once	TGCGCCAGCAGCCAAGAGGGGATTTCTTCAACCGGGGAGCTGTTTTTT	CASSQEGISSTGELFF
TRBV12-3/TRBV12-4	TRBJ1-3	-	-	TGTGCCAGCAGCTCGGGACAAGGAAACACCATATATTTT	CASSSGQGNTIYF
TRBV6-5	TRBJ1-3	-	-	TGTGCCAGCAGTTACGGGGGGGCCGACTCTGGAAACACCATATATTTT	CASSYGGADSGNTIYF